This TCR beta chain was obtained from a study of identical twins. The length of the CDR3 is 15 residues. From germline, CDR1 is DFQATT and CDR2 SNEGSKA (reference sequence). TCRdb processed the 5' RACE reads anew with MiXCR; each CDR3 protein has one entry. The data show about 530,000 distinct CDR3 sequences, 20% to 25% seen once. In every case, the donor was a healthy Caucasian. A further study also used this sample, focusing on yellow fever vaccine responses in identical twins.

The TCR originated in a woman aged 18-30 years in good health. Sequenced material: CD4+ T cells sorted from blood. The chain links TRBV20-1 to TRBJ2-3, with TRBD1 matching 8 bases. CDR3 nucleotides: TGCAGCGCCAACAGTGGACAGGGTGACGCAGATACGCAGTATTTT. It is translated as CSANSGQGDADTQYF.